The rows below give T cell receptor beta chains drawn from one sample of a study of blood T cell repertoires in COVID-19. The repertoire was sequenced with immunoSEQ multiplex PCR; TCRdb's copy has only in-frame clones and lacks some. The sample shows 300,000 to 400,000 clones, 70% to 90% of them seen only once. Sequencing was carried out using peripheral blood. All receptors come from a woman younger than 45 with COVID-19, enrolled during active disease. Both conserved end residues are part of each CDR3.

CDR3: CASSDSYDEQFF
J: TRBJ2-1
V: TRBV2

CDR3: CASSLNRGGDYGYTF
J: TRBJ1-2
V: TRBV18

CDR3: CASTPGRGVWKNIQYF
J: TRBJ2-4
V: TRBV19

CDR3: CASSDPGQGAYGYTF
J: TRBJ1-2
V: TRBV6-5

CDR3: CASSVGTAVYEQYF
J: TRBJ2-7
V: TRBV13

CDR3: CASASGGTDTQYF
J: TRBJ2-3
V: TRBV12-5

CDR3: CASSLARHTSYEQYF
J: TRBJ2-7
V: TRBV7-2

CDR3: CASSQDFSAKNIQYF
J: TRBJ2-4
V: TRBV4-1

CDR3: CASSQALGRSREMNTEAFF
J: TRBJ1-1
V: TRBV4-2

CDR3: CASSQERAGGRTDTQYF
J: TRBJ2-3
V: TRBV4-1

CDR3: CASSGELNYGYTF
J: TRBJ1-2
V: TRBV2

CDR3: CSAAAGASSYTF
J: TRBJ1-2
V: TRBV29-1

CDR3: CGSEGMNTGELFF
J: TRBJ2-2
V: TRBV19

CDR3: CASKGGPPDTQYF
J: TRBJ2-3
V: TRBV6-5

CDR3: CASSQGQGHTDTQYF
J: TRBJ2-3
V: TRBV4-3

CDR3: CASSDSGRRNEQFF
J: TRBJ2-1
V: TRBV6-4

CDR3: CASSGGLAGTETQYF
J: TRBJ2-5
V: TRBV13

CDR3: CASSKVGAGGVQLLAGFYNEQFF
J: TRBJ2-1
V: TRBV21-1

CDR3: CASSRRRASGDNEQFF
J: TRBJ2-1
V: TRBV7-8

CDR3: CASTRGATEAFF
J: TRBJ1-1
V: TRBV12-3/TRBV12-4

CDR3: CASSFRTENTEAFF
J: TRBJ1-1
V: TRBV11-3

CDR3: CASSEPGLKGTEAFF
J: TRBJ1-1
V: TRBV6-1

CDR3: CAISDPREGGYTF
J: TRBJ1-2
V: TRBV10-3

CDR3: CASSIRGAEQPQHF
J: TRBJ1-5
V: TRBV19

CDR3: CASSESTGSGYTEAFF
J: TRBJ1-1
V: TRBV6-1

CDR3: CASSGSGGASLRETQYF
J: TRBJ2-5
V: TRBV2

CDR3: CASGFGGVYQPQHF
J: TRBJ1-5
V: TRBV19

CDR3: CASSLAQGEPNTEAFF
J: TRBJ1-1
V: TRBV5-1

CDR3: CASSSLAVAVPKETQYF
J: TRBJ2-5
V: TRBV7-8

CDR3: CASSPQGEHTEAFF
J: TRBJ1-1
V: TRBV6-1

CDR3: CSVAPARVNFWDTQYF
J: TRBJ2-3
V: TRBV29-1

CDR3: CSAGSGGYTF
J: TRBJ1-2
V: TRBV20-1

CDR3: CASSPGVGELFF
J: TRBJ2-2
V: TRBV6-2/TRBV6-3

CDR3: CASSPQLSSGANVLTF
J: TRBJ2-6
V: TRBV18

CDR3: CASSLGLLAGANVLTF
J: TRBJ2-6
V: TRBV5-6

CDR3: CASSPVDREDTQYF
J: TRBJ2-3
V: TRBV3-1/TRBV3-2

CDR3: CASSLGLPANEQFF
J: TRBJ2-1
V: TRBV28

CDR3: CASSVARLAGGNSITDTQYF
J: TRBJ2-3
V: TRBV9

CDR3: CASSLVQGGNTEAFF
J: TRBJ1-1
V: TRBV5-1

CDR3: CAWSVSIGDGYTF
J: TRBJ1-2
V: TRBV30

CDR3: CASSSTGGEETQYF
J: TRBJ2-5
V: TRBV27

CDR3: CASSLIWESGAQYF
J: TRBJ2-5
V: TRBV5-6

CDR3: CAWSAGQLNTEAFF
J: TRBJ1-1
V: TRBV30

CDR3: CASSRSEGNQPQHF
J: TRBJ1-5
V: TRBV2

CDR3: CASSPLATDGELFF
J: TRBJ2-2
V: TRBV7-8

CDR3: CASGLASGPGAFF
J: TRBJ1-1
V: TRBV12-5

CDR3: CASSKQGTEAFF
J: TRBJ1-1
V: TRBV6-6